This T cell receptor beta chain originates from a study of blood T cell repertoires in COVID-19. The germline V gene has CDR1 SGHNT and CDR2 YYREEE (reference sequence). The ends were cut back, 4 bases at V and 0 bases at J, with 11 bases in the middle. The CDR3 is made up of 15 amino acids. Using immunoSEQ multiplex PCR, the repertoire was profiled, and TCRdb retains in-frame clones only, with some absent. The sample contains 360,000 or so clones, over 85% of which appear only once. This receptor was identified in a woman in her twenties or thirties who had recovered from COVID-19. Sequenced: PBMCs or T cells enriched from blood (not recorded which). The genes are TRBV5-4 and TRBJ2-1; D perhaps matches TRBD2 (5 bases). This chain's CDR3 is CASSGADRSYNEQFF. The CDR3 DNA sequence: TGTGCCAGCAGCGGAGCGGACCGCTCCTACAATGAGCAGTTCTTC.